Given below is one T cell receptor (beta chain) in context. Measured with immunoSEQ multiplex PCR; TCRdb has only the in-frame clones, and not every one. The repertoire holds roughly 180,000 clones, with roughly 94% as singletons. This entry is derived from a study of control samples from healthy donors and cancer patients. The CDR3 runs to 14 residues. Germline V gene data show CDR1 as SGHVS and CDR2 as FQNEAQ. Deletions cut 5 bases from V and 0 bases from J, with 10 bases between. The V and J genes are TRBV7-8 and TRBJ1-1; D uncertain. Specimen: blood. The source of this sequence is a woman younger than 30 in good health. The CDR3 DNA reads as TGTGCCAGCAGCCCTAGGGTGCTGAACACTGAAGCTTTCTTT. This codes for CASSPRVLNTEAFF. The full variable domain, in which reference TRBV7-8 and TRBJ1-1 provide the parts outside the CDR3, is GAGVSQSPRYKVAKRGQDVALRCDPISGHVSLFWYQQALGQGPEFLTYFQNEAQLDKSGLPSDRFFAERPEGSVSTLKIQRTQQEDSAVYLCASSPRVLNTEAFFGQGTRLTVV.